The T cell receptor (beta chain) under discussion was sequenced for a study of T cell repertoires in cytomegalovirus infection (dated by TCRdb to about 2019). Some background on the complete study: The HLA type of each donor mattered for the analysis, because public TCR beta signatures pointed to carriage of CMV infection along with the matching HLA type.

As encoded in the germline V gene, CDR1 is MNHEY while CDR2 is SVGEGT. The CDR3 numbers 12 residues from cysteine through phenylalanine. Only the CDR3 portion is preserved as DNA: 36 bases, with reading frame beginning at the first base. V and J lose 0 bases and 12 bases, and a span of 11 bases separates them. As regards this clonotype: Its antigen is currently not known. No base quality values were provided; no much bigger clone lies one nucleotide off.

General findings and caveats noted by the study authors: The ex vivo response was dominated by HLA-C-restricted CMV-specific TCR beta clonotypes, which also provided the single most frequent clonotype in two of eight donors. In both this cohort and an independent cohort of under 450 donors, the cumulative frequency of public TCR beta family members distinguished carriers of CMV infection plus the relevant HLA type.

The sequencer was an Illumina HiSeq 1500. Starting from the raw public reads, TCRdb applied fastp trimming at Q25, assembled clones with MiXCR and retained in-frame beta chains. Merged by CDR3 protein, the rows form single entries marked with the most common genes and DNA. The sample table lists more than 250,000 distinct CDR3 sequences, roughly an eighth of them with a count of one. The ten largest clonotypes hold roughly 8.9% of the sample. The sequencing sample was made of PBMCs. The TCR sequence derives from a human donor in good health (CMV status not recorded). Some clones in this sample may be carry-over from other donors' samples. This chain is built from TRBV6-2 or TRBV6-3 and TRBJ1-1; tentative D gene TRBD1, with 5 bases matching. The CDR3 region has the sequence CASSYSVQGTFF. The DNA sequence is TGTGCCAGCAGTTACTCGGTGCAGGGAACTTTCTTT.